These 23 T cell receptor beta chains originate from one sample sequenced in a study of blood T cell repertoires in COVID-19. Assay used: immunoSEQ multiplex PCR; TCRdb lists only in-frame clones, some missing. The table shows roughly 520,000 clones, with roughly 90% occurring only once. Input material: PBMCs or T cells enriched from blood (not recorded which). The receptors stem from a woman aged 35 to 49 who had recovered from COVID-19.

The CDR3 protein is CASSVGQGNSPLHF. DNA of the CDR3: TGCGCCAGCAGCGTCGGACAGGGTAATTCACCCCTCCACTTT. The J gene is TRBJ1-6, the V gene TRBV5-1, with 8 nucleotides matching TRBD1. J lost 6 bases, V lost 4 bases, and 3 bases had no gene match. Per germline, CDR1 SGHRS and CDR2 YFSETQ. This CDR3 is built from 14 residues.

This chain links TRBV27 with TRBJ2-1; 14 positions agree with TRBD2. V shed 5 bases and J 1 base; nucleotides not matched to a gene: 10. The CDR3 is made up of 19 amino acids. Germline V CDR1 and CDR2: MNHEY, SMNVEV (reference sequence). DNA for the CDR3: TGTGCCAGCAGTGGAGCCGGGACTAGCGGGAGTTGGTCCTACAATGAGCAGTTCTTC. Translated: CASSGAGTSGSWSYNEQFF.

The CDR3: CASSLMDRGNTIYF. For the CDR3, the DNA is TGTGCCAGCAGCTTAATGGACAGGGGAAACACCATATATTTT. The chain combines TRBV7-6 with TRBJ1-3, with TRBD1 matching 7 bases. Germline CDR1 and CDR2: SGHVS and FNYEAQ. The CDR3 consists of 14 residues. The V segment lost 2 bases and the J segment 4 bases; nucleotides outside the gene matches: 2.

This clone was found a few times. V and J are TRBV11-2 and TRBJ2-7; TRBD1 matches at 9 bases. CDR1 SGHAT and CDR2 FQNNGV come from the germline V gene. This CDR3 comprises 13 residues. V lost 7 bases, J lost 5 bases, and 6 bases stayed unmatched. The CDR3 DNA follows: TGTGCCAGCACCAGGACAGGGGTAAACGAGCAGTACTTC. It codes for CASTRTGVNEQYF.

The chain employs TRBV2 and TRBJ1-1; 7 bases fit TRBD1. The V and J ends lost 7 bases and 8 bases, in that order; junction bases with no gene match: 7. The CDR3 consists of 12 residues. Germline V gene data show CDR1 as SNHLY and CDR2 as FYNNEI. CDR3 in DNA: TGTGCCAGCAATTCCGGGACAGAAGAAGCTTTCTTT. It encodes CASNSGTEEAFF. Drawing the rest from reference TRBV2 and TRBJ1-1, the complete variable domain is EPEVTQTPSHQVTQMGQEVILRCVPISNHLYFYWYRQILGQKVEFLVSFYNNEISEKSEIFDDQFSVERPDGSNFTLKIRSTKLEDSAMYFCASNSGTEEAFFGQGTRLTVV.

This chain connects TRBV5-1 to TRBJ1-1, with TRBD1 as a possible D gene (6 bases). The germline gives CDR1 SGHRS, CDR2 YFSETQ. The CDR3 is 15 residues long. The V end lost 0 bases, the J end lost 0 bases, and 9 bases lay between the germline ends. This CDR3 reads CASSLAPGVNTEAFF. In DNA form, the CDR3 reads TGCGCCAGCAGCTTGGCCCCAGGGGTGAACACTGAAGCTTTCTTT.

This clone was seen a few times. The chain links TRBV6-5 to TRBJ2-7; 10 bases align to TRBD2. The V gene end was trimmed by 7 bases and the J gene end by 6 bases; junction bases not matched to a gene: 9. Germline CDR1 is MNHEY and CDR2 is SVGAGI. This CDR3 region has 14 residues. The CDR3 DNA follows: TGTGCCAGCACCAGCGGGAGGGCTTTCGGCGAGCAGTACTTC. Translation: CASTSGRAFGEQYF.

The genes are TRBV4-2 and TRBJ2-3, with 8 bases aligning to TRBD1. CDR3 length: 15 residues. CDR1 is LGHNA and CDR2 is YNFKEQ in the germline V gene. The J segment lost 4 bases and the V segment lost 6 bases, leaving 9 bases of the junction unmatched. Here the CDR3 DNA reads TGTGCCAGCAGGTATTTACAGGGGGAGTCAGATACGCAGTATTTT. This translates into CASRYLQGESDTQYF.

Regarding this clone: This sample also contains other DNA sequences that code for the same CDR3. V is TRBV7-2 and J is TRBJ2-3; 8 bases match TRBD2. V lost 3 bases, J lost 0 bases, and 2 bases stayed unmatched. Looked up from germline, CDR1 is SGHTA and CDR2 is FQGNSA. This CDR3 is 15 amino acids long. The CDR3 DNA reads TGTGCCAGCAGCTTGTCGGGGGGGAGCACAGATACGCAGTATTTT. Amino acid sequence: CASSLSGGSTDTQYF.

The V call is TRBV5-1, the J call TRBJ2-7; 13 bases are shared with TRBD2. Trimming removed 4 bases from V and 5 bases from J; junction bases left unmatched: 12. Germline V gene lookup returns CDR1 SGHRS and CDR2 YFSETQ. The CDR3 length is 17 residues. CDR3 in amino acids: CASSGGLAGASRDEQYF. The CDR3 DNA reads TGCGCCAGCAGCGGAGGACTAGCGGGGGCCTCTCGGGACGAGCAGTACTTC.

This clone was counted only a few times. This chain connects TRBV19 to TRBJ1-1; weak D call: TRBD1 (5 bases). Trimming took off 3 bases at V and 2 bases at J, with 13 bases between the two ends. The CDR3 has 15 amino acids. Germline CDR1 is LNHDA and CDR2 is SQIVND (reference sequence). CDR3 region: CASSIMGGFNTEAFF. The CDR3 DNA reads TGTGCCAGTAGTATTATGGGGGGATTTAACACTGAAGCTTTCTTT.

The chain uses TRBV19 and TRBJ1-2, with D perhaps matching TRBD1 (6 bases). CDR3 size: 13 residues. Deletions cut 6 bases from V and 5 bases from J, with 13 bases between. Germline values: CDR1 LNHDA, CDR2 SQIVND (reference sequence). The CDR3 coding sequence is TGTGCCAGTAGGAACAGGGAGATATATGGCTACACCTTC. Protein product: CASRNREIYGYTF.

The genes are TRBV6-6 and TRBJ1-3; D not certain. This CDR3 spans 13 amino acids. The germline CDR1 and CDR2 sequences are MNHNY and SVGAGI (reference sequence). The ends were cut back, 8 bases at V and 4 bases at J, with 12 bases in the middle. The CDR3 region has the DNA TGTGCCAGCGAATTCTCCGCGGGAAACACCATATATTTT. Protein product: CASEFSAGNTIYF.

The chain employs TRBV15 and TRBJ1-5; no definite D call. Germline CDR1 is LNHNV and CDR2 is YYDKDF (reference sequence). The CDR3 runs 15 residues. V shed 0 bases and J shed 5 bases, with 11 bases lying between them. The CDR3 sequence: CATSRDGQSHQPQHF. CDR3 nucleotides: TGTGCCACCAGCAGAGATGGCCAATCTCATCAGCCCCAGCATTTT. Drawing the rest from reference TRBV15 and TRBJ1-5, the complete variable domain is DAMVIQNPRYQVTQFGKPVTLSCSQTLNHNVMYWYQQKSSQAPKLLFHYYDKDFNNEADTPDNFQSRRPNTSFCFLDIRSPGLGDTAMYLCATSRDGQSHQPQHFGDGTRLSIL.

This clone was detected only a few times. One end of the junction fails to match germline, which may point to a read error. The genes are TRBV6-5 and TRBJ2-3, with TRBD2 matching 7 bases. The CDR3 runs to 15 residues. Germline V gene data show CDR1 as MNHEY and CDR2 as SVGAGI. The CDR3, as DNA: TGTGCCAGCAGTGACTCTAGCGGCCTGGGCAATACGCAGTATTTT. Its protein is CASSDSSGLGNTQYF.

The rearrangement uses TRBV10-2 and TRBJ2-7; 10 bases match TRBD1. Germline values: CDR1 WSHSY, CDR2 SAAADI. Trimming took 7 bases from V and 5 from J; bases not matched to a gene: 11. The CDR3 consists of 15 residues. The CDR3 sequence: CASTQTGTGVHEQYF. CDR3 bases: TGCGCCAGCACGCAGACCGGGACAGGGGTCCACGAGCAGTACTTC.

About this clone: One junction end does not reproduce the germline sequence, and a read error may be involved. The rearrangement joins TRBV7-7 to TRBJ1-2, with D uncertain. Germline lookup yields CDR1 SSHAT and CDR2 FNYEAQ (reference sequence). The CDR3 contains 18 residues. CDR3 amino acids: CASSLAFPRGRIHYGYTF. Written as DNA, the CDR3 is TGTGCTAGCAGCTTAGCGTTCCCTAGAGGGCGAATCCACTATGGCTACACCTTC.

The chain has TRBV5-1 and TRBJ2-5; TRBD1 might be the D (8 bases). The ends were cut back, 4 bases at V and 3 bases at J, with 16 bases in the middle. CDR3 length: 15 amino acids. The germline V gene encodes CDR1 SGHRS and CDR2 YFSETQ. The CDR3 here is CASSLRTGREETQYF. The CDR3 coding sequence is TGCGCCAGCAGCCTACGGACAGGGAGGGAAGAGACCCAGTACTTC.

V gene TRBV6-2 or TRBV6-3 combines with J gene TRBJ1-1; 9 nucleotides align to TRBD1. Germline CDR1 and CDR2: MNHEY and SVGEGT. Germline trimming cut 6 bases from V and 6 bases from J; bases unmatched to any gene: 5. There are 13 residues in the CDR3. CDR3 region: CASSVGTGPEAFF. The DNA of the CDR3 is TGTGCCAGCAGCGTTGGGACAGGGCCTGAAGCTTTCTTT.

V and J are TRBV27 and TRBJ1-5; TRBD1 might be the D (5 bases). V was shortened by 4 bases and J by 0 bases, with 13 bases between the two germline ends. The length of the CDR3 is 16 residues. CDR1 MNHEY and CDR2 SMNVEV come from the germline V gene (reference sequence). The CDR3 DNA reads TGTGCCAGCAGTTCCCAGGGCGCTTATAGCAATCAGCCCCAGCATTTT. Translating it yields CASSSQGAYSNQPQHF.

The rearrangement joins TRBV9 to TRBJ2-1; tentative D call: TRBD2 (6 bases). The CDR3 loop spans 16 amino acids. V was shortened by 1 base and J by 0 bases, with 11 bases between the two germline ends. Germline CDR1 is SGDLS and CDR2 is YYNGEE. The CDR3 bases are TGTGCCAGCAGCGTATCGGCGGGGAGCTCCTACAATGAGCAGTTCTTC. The encoded protein is CASSVSAGSSYNEQFF.

This chain joins TRBV7-8 and TRBJ1-5, with D tentatively TRBD1 (5 bases). Germline V gene sequence: CDR1 SGHVS, CDR2 FQNEAQ. Trimming took off 5 bases at V and 0 bases at J, with 17 bases between the two ends. This CDR3 region has 17 residues. DNA of the CDR3: TGTGCCAGCAGCGCTAGACAGCCTATTTATAGCAATCAGCCCCAGCATTTT. It codes for CASSARQPIYSNQPQHF.

This clone was counted a few times. The gene calls are TRBV4-1 and TRBJ1-6; 8 nucleotides line up with TRBD1. Germline-derived CDR1 and CDR2 are MGHRA and YSYEKL. V trimming: 5 bases; J trimming: 4 bases; junction bases outside the gene matches: 4. The CDR3 is 15 residues long. The CDR3 loop is CASSYGQGYNSPLHF. DNA for the CDR3: TGCGCCAGCAGCTATGGACAGGGATATAATTCACCCCTCCACTTT.